This passage covers 14 T cell receptor beta chains from one sample sequenced in a study of CD8+ T cells in alopecia areata. RNA, once extracted, was reverse transcribed into cDNA for use as the sequencing template. The repertoire was sequenced with immunoSEQ multiplex PCR; TCRdb's copy has only in-frame clones and lacks some. The sample contains 80,000 to 100,000 clones, about 40% of which appear only once. Sequencing was done on a sample of CD4+ T cells sorted from blood. The receptor set was obtained from a human donor with alopecia areata.

The chain has TRBV11-2 and TRBJ1-2; D is unresolved. This CDR3 is 15 amino acids long. The germline CDR1 and CDR2 sequences are SGHAT and FQNNGV. Trimming left V 5 bases short and J 4 bases short, with 17 bases between. In DNA form, the CDR3 reads TGTGCCAGCAGCCCATCAAGGGAAGGGCTCTATGGCTACACCTTC. This translates into CASSPSREGLYGYTF.

Notes on this clone: Additional DNA sequences in this sample encode the identical CDR3. The chain has TRBV5-1 and TRBJ2-7; D remains ambiguous. The V gene lost 0 bases and the J gene lost 2 bases, with 3 bases spanning the gap. The CDR3 covers 12 residues. Per the germline V gene, CDR1 is SGHRS and CDR2 is YFSETQ. The chain's CDR3 is CASSLGTYEQYF. CDR3 DNA: TGCGCCAGCAGCTTGGGGACCTACGAGCAGTACTTC.

This clone came up a few times. This chain uses TRBV29-1 with TRBJ1-5; 7 bases are shared with TRBD1. This CDR3 contains 13 residues. V trimming: 4 bases; J trimming: 5 bases; junction bases outside the gene matches: 5. The germline gives CDR1 SQVTM, CDR2 ANQGSEA. CDR3 DNA sequence: TGCAGCGTTGGACAGGGCAGGGATCAGCCCCAGCATTTT. Its translation is CSVGQGRDQPQHF.

This chain joins TRBV19 and TRBJ2-7, with D perhaps matching TRBD1 or TRBD2 (5 bases each). V was clipped by 3 bases and J by 5 bases, with 14 bases between them. CDR3 size: 14 residues. Germline-derived CDR1 and CDR2 are LNHDA and SQIVND (reference sequence). The CDR3 spells CASSMGDGNHEQYF. For the CDR3, the DNA is TGTGCCAGTAGTATGGGGGACGGGAACCACGAGCAGTACTTC. Together with reference TRBV19 and TRBJ2-7, the CDR3 gives the full variable domain: DGGITQSPKYLFRKEGQNVTLSCEQNLNHDAMYWYRQDPGQGLRLIYYSQIVNDFQKGDIAEGYSVSREKKESFPLTVTSAQKNPTAFYLCASSMGDGNHEQYFGPGTRLTVT.

This clone was found once. J is TRBJ2-3 and V is TRBV30; D may be TRBD1 (6 bases). The CDR3 is 13 residues long. CDR1 and CDR2 (germline): GTSNPN, SVGIG (reference sequence). Trimming took 1 base from V and 7 from J, leaving 12 bases between them. CDR3 sequence: CAWSELQGNTQYF. DNA for the CDR3: TGTGCCTGGAGTGAACTACAGGGTAATACGCAGTATTTT.

The V gene is TRBV29-1, the J gene TRBJ1-2; D gene unclear. CDR3 length: 11 residues. The V end was cut by 6 bases, the J end by 4 bases, with 9 bases between. Germline V gene lookup returns CDR1 SQVTM and CDR2 ANQGSEA. CDR3 sequence: CSVDGSYGYTF. Written as DNA, the CDR3 is TGCAGCGTGGACGGATCCTATGGCTACACCTTC.

With respect to this clone: Other nucleotide sequences from this sample produce the same CDR3. V usage is TRBV20-1 and J usage is TRBJ2-5, with no clear D. The CDR3 totals 10 residues. The germline V gene has CDR1 DFQATT and CDR2 SNEGSKA (reference sequence). Trimming stripped 3 bases from V and 3 bases from J, with 2 bases between. The chain's CDR3 is CSASEETQYF. The CDR3 DNA follows: TGCAGTGCTAGTGAAGAGACCCAGTACTTC.

V is TRBV30 and J is TRBJ1-1; no reliable D call. Trimming removed 0 bases from V and 4 bases from J, with 12 bases in between. This CDR3 spans 14 amino acids. CDR1 is GTSNPN, CDR2 SVGIG, per germline (reference sequence). CDR3 DNA sequence: TGTGCCTGGAGTGTAATTTTTCCCCTCACTGAAGCTTTCTTT. It codes for CAWSVIFPLTEAFF.

CDR3 loop: CAWRRQGGYTGELFF. CDR3 bases: TGTGCCTGGAGAAGGCAGGGGGGATACACCGGGGAGCTGTTTTTT. The J gene is TRBJ2-2, the V gene TRBV30, with D possibly being TRBD1 (7 bases). V lost 3 bases and J lost 3, with 14 bases in between. The CDR3 loop spans 15 amino acids. Germline CDR1 is GTSNPN and CDR2 is SVGIG (reference sequence).

This clone was observed a few times. V gene TRBV29-1 combines with J gene TRBJ2-1; 7 nucleotides line up with TRBD2. Germline CDR1 is SQVTM and CDR2 is ANQGSEA. The CDR3 covers 10 residues. V trimming: 7 bases; J trimming: 8 bases; junction bases outside the gene matches: 2. This CDR3 is CSGGRDEQFF. The CDR3 DNA reads as TGCAGCGGGGGGAGGGATGAGCAGTTCTTC.

The chain couples TRBV29-1 to TRBJ2-1; no clear D gene. Per the germline V gene, CDR1 is SQVTM and CDR2 is ANQGSEA. This CDR3 has 10 residues. The V end was cut by 4 bases, the J end by 9 bases, with 7 bases between. CDR3 region: CSVGFREQFF. The CDR3 DNA reads as TGCAGCGTTGGGTTTCGTGAGCAGTTCTTC.

This clone was seen a few times. CDR3 amino acids: CASSLGDYGYTF. CDR3 DNA: TGTGCCAGCAGCTTAGGAGACTATGGCTACACCTTC. The chain has TRBV7-9 and TRBJ1-2; D is unclear. The CDR3 sequence is 12 residues long. V was pared by 1 base and J by 3 bases, with 3 bases between. Per the germline V gene, CDR1 is SEHNR and CDR2 is FQNEAQ (reference sequence). Supplemented by reference TRBV7-9 and TRBJ1-2, the full variable domain reads DTGVSQNPRHKITKRGQNVTFRCDPISEHNRLYWYRQTLGQGPEFLTYFQNEAQLEKSRLLSDRFSAERPKGSFSTLEIQRTEQGDSAMYLCASSLGDYGYTFGSGTRLTVV.

This clone was detected only once. J is TRBJ2-5 and V is TRBV10-3; unclear D gene. With 1 base removed from V and 2 bases from J, the gap between germline ends came to 5 bases. CDR3 size: 13 residues. CDR1 and CDR2 from the germline V gene are ENHRY and SYGVKD. The CDR3 protein is CAISELRQETQYF. In DNA form, the CDR3 reads TGTGCCATCAGTGAGTTGCGGCAAGAGACCCAGTACTTC.

This clone showed up just a few times. The V and J genes are TRBV29-1 and TRBJ2-5, with 7 bases lining up with TRBD1. V was clipped by 8 bases and J by 5 bases; unmatched bases: 5. The CDR3 consists of 11 residues. Germline V gene lookup returns CDR1 SQVTM and CDR2 ANQGSEA. The CDR3: CSPKDRETQYF. DNA for the CDR3: TGCAGCCCTAAGGACAGGGAGACCCAGTACTTC.